These 9 T cell receptor beta chains were all obtained from the same sample, sequenced in a study of shared clonotypes between healthy human individuals. The data were produced by immunoSEQ multiplex PCR, yet TCRdb's version contains in-frame clones alone and is incomplete. The sample has fewer than 1.4 million clones; 70% to 80% are singletons. Sequenced: memory CD4+ T cells from PBMCs. Subset: CD45RA-negative fraction. These TCRs come from a man between 18 and 35 years old in good health. Some clones in this sample may be carry-over from other donors' samples.

A note on this clone: Sequence at one end of the junction differs from germline and may be a read error. The chain has TRBV29-1 and TRBJ2-7; D is unclear. Germline values: CDR1 SQVTM, CDR2 ANQGSEA. This CDR3 is 13 amino acids long. The CDR3 coding sequence is TGCAGCGTTGAGTCCGGGTCCTCCTACGAGCAGCACTTC. Its translation: CSVESGSSYEQHF.

For this clone: A read error likely explains this, since a far larger clone differs by one base. V is TRBV29-1 and J is TRBJ1-1; possible D gene TRBD1, 5 bases. Trimming took off 6 bases at V and 8 bases at J, with 22 bases between the two ends. The germline V gene has CDR1 SQVTM and CDR2 ANQGSEA. This CDR3 spans 14 amino acids. The CDR3 nucleotides read TGCAGCGTAGCAAACCGGGGCAGCTTTTTAGAAGCTTTCTTT. Its translation is CSVANRGSFLEAFF.

Concerning this clone itself: Other DNA sequences of this sample code for an identical CDR3. This chain joins TRBV7-9 and TRBJ2-2, with D uncertain. The CDR3 loop spans 16 amino acids. Germline CDR1 reads SEHNR; CDR2 reads FQNEAQ (reference sequence). Trimming removed 1 base from V and 0 bases from J, with 9 bases in between. CDR3 in amino acids: CASSLVGGPNTGELFF. Here the CDR3 DNA reads TGTGCCAGCAGCTTAGTTGGTGGCCCGAACACCGGGGAGCTGTTTTTT.

The chain recombines TRBV2 with TRBJ2-1, with TRBD1 identical over 8 bases. The junction had 4 bases not matched to a gene; V was cut back by 4 bases and J by 2 bases. Germline V lookup: CDR1 SNHLY, CDR2 FYNNEI. CDR3 size: 15 residues. As DNA, the CDR3 is TGTGCCAGCAGTGCAAACAGGGGGGCCTACAATGAGCAGTTCTTC. Protein: CASSANRGAYNEQFF.

V gene TRBV5-4 combines with J gene TRBJ2-3; D not resolved. V was cut by 4 bases and J by 0 bases, with 24 bases left in between. CDR3 size: 19 residues. Germline-derived CDR1 and CDR2 are SGHNT and YYREEE (reference sequence). As DNA, the CDR3 is TGTGCCAGCAGCCCAACCCGACCCCAGAACCTGTTTAGCACAGATACGCAGTATTTT. Protein: CASSPTRPQNLFSTDTQYF.

V and J are TRBV15 and TRBJ2-3; 10 positions match TRBD2. The germline V gene has CDR1 LNHNV and CDR2 YYDKDF (reference sequence). J lost 3 bases, V lost 2 bases, and 5 bases had no gene match. The CDR3 covers 16 residues. Here the CDR3 DNA reads TGTGCCACCAGCAGAAATAGCGGGAGGATAACAGATACGCAGTATTTT. Protein product: CATSRNSGRITDTQYF.

The chain joins TRBV18 to TRBJ2-3, with unresolved D. V dropped 1 base and J dropped 0 bases, with 5 bases sitting between them. This CDR3 has 14 residues. Germline V lookup: CDR1 KGHSH, CDR2 LQKENI. The CDR3 protein is CASSPQRSTDTQYF. Here the CDR3 DNA reads TGTGCCAGCTCACCACAAAGGAGCACAGATACGCAGTATTTT.

The genes are TRBV9 and TRBJ1-4; 8 bases match TRBD1. The germline CDR1 and CDR2 sequences are SGDLS and YYNGEE. The junction had 5 bases not matched to a gene; V was cut back by 3 bases and J by 7 bases. The CDR3 contains 14 residues. The CDR3 nucleotides read TGTGCCAGCAGCGCACAGGGGGTCGGTGAAAAACTGTTTTTT. Translated, it gives CASSAQGVGEKLFF.

This clone was counted at least ten times. The rearrangement uses TRBV6-1 and TRBJ2-1, with 9 bases identical to TRBD2. The germline V gene has CDR1 MNHNS and CDR2 SASEGT. The CDR3 runs to 15 residues. V lost 5 bases, J lost 7 bases, and 9 bases stayed unmatched. For the CDR3, the DNA is TGTGCCAGCAGTACTCTAGCGGGGACGGTTAATGAGCAGTTCTTC. Protein sequence: CASSTLAGTVNEQFF.